This T cell receptor beta chain was identified during a study of T cells in Graves' hyperthyroidism and ophthalmopathy. Notes on the study in general: Clonotypes that were expanded in thyroid above 0.001 mostly appeared in blood too. Stable hyperthyroidism was told apart from ophthalmopathy by a model built on 13 V-J features.

Authors of the study amplified TCR beta CDR3 regions from RNA transcripts. An initial round of RT-PCR targeting the TCR CDR3 relied on the HTBI primer set. TCRdb passed the multiplex PCR reads through MiXCR, listing each CDR3 protein once. The table has about 500,000 distinct CDR3 sequences, about 45% seen once. This clonotype was observed a few times. Its antigen is unidentified. The CDR3 loop spans 16 amino acids. CDR1 and CDR2 (germline): DFQATT, SNEGSKA (reference sequence). The TCR originated in an adult woman with Graves' disease, either hyperthyroidism or ophthalmopathy (not recorded which). The sequenced sample consisted of peripheral blood or thyroid tissue (not recorded which). The chain uses TRBV20-1 and TRBJ2-5; the match to TRBD2 covers 13 bases. CDR3: CSVPGTSGMGRETQYF. The CDR3, as DNA: TGCAGCGTCCCTGGGACTAGCGGGATGGGTAGGGAGACCCAGTACTTC.